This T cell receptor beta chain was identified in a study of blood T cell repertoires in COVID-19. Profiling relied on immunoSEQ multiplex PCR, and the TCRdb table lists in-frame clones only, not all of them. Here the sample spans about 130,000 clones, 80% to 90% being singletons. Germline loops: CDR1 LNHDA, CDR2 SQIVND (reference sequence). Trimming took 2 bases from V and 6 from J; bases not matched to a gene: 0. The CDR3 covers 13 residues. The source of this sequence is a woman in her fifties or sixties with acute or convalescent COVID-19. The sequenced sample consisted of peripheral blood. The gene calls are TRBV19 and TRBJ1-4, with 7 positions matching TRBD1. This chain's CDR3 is CASSIQGDEKLFF. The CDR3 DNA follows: TGTGCCAGTAGTATACAGGGGGATGAAAAACTGTTTTTT. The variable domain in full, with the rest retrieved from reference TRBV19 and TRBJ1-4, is DGGITQSPKYLFRKEGQNVTLSCEQNLNHDAMYWYRQDPGQGLRLIYYSQIVNDFQKGDIAEGYSVSREKKESFPLTVTSAQKNPTAFYLCASSIQGDEKLFFGSGTQLSVL.